The 12 T cell receptor beta chains given below trace back to one sample, sequenced in a study of shared clonotypes between healthy human individuals (dated by TCRdb to 2018 to 2021). The method was the immunoSEQ multiplex PCR assay. TCRdb took over this immuneACCESS table, retaining in-frame rearrangements with V and J assigned. Such tables are incomplete; in checked studies, under half of the missing clones stem from an unresolved V gene, and the remainder is unexplained. In this sample the table shows roughly 2,500,000 clones, 93% of which occur a single time. The ten largest make up 0.36% of the sample. The sequenced material came from naive CD4+ T cells from PBMCs. The cell subset or site label, as the study defines it: CD45RA+ positively selected. Receptors originate from a man aged 18-30 years in good health. Some clones in this sample may be carry-over from other donors' samples.

This rearrangement joins TRBV7-9 to TRBJ2-3; perhaps D is TRBD1 or TRBD2 (5 bases each). There are 15 residues in the CDR3. The V gene lost 4 bases and the J gene lost 0 bases, with 11 bases spanning the gap. CDR1 SEHNR and CDR2 FQNEAQ come from the germline V gene (reference sequence). The CDR3 nucleotides are TGTGCCAGCAGCTGGGAGTGGGACAGCACAGATACGCAGTATTTT. It is translated as CASSWEWDSTDTQYF.

Of note for this clone: The same CDR3 can be traced to other DNA sequences in this sample. The chain recombines TRBV7-2 with TRBJ2-1; 8 bases agree with TRBD2. This CDR3 has 15 residues. V was pared by 1 base and J by 3 bases, with 2 bases of the junction left unmatched. Germline V gives CDR1 SGHTA, CDR2 FQGNSA. The CDR3 DNA sequence: TGTGCCAGCAGCTTAGGTGGGACTAGCTACAATGAGCAGTTCTTC. Translated: CASSLGGTSYNEQFF. The variable domain in full, with the rest retrieved from reference TRBV7-2 and TRBJ2-1, is GAGVSQSPSNKVTEKGKDVELRCDPISGHTALYWYRQSLGQGLEFLIYFQGNSAPDKSGLPSDRFSAERTGGSVSTLTIQRTQQEDSAVYLCASSLGGTSYNEQFFGPGTRLTVL.

The V call is TRBV6-5, the J call TRBJ2-7; 8 nucleotides align to TRBD2. V dropped 2 bases and J dropped 5; count of bases not matched to a gene: 8. This CDR3 has 15 amino acids. From germline, CDR1 is MNHEY and CDR2 SVGAGI. The CDR3: CASSYRGTRPHEQYF. CDR3 bases: TGTGCCAGCAGTTACCGGGGGACTAGGCCCCACGAGCAGTACTTC.

V gene TRBV4-1 combines with J gene TRBJ1-3; unclear D gene. The V gene lost 2 bases and the J gene lost 0 bases, with 11 bases spanning the gap. This CDR3 has 16 amino acids. The germline CDR1 and CDR2 sequences are MGHRA and YSYEKL. CDR3 DNA sequence: TGCGCCAGCAGCCAATCTGGGTCGAGCTCTGGAAACACCATATATTTT. Its translation is CASSQSGSSSGNTIYF.

The chain couples TRBV18 to TRBJ2-1; TRBD2 aligns across 8 bases. V shed 2 bases, J shed 8 bases, and the junction held 5 bases outside the gene matches. Germline V gene data show CDR1 as KGHSH and CDR2 as LQKENI. The CDR3 contains 14 residues. CDR3: CASSPIRLAHEQFF. DNA of the CDR3: TGTGCCAGCTCACCAATAAGACTAGCGCATGAGCAGTTCTTC. The whole variable domain, remainder taken from reference TRBV18 and TRBJ2-1, is NAGVMQNPRHLVRRRGQEARLRCSPMKGHSHVYWYRQLPEEGLKFMVYLQKENIIDESGMPKERFSAEFPKEGPSILRIQQVVRGDSAAYFCASSPIRLAHEQFFGPGTRLTVL.

The V gene is TRBV7-3, the J gene TRBJ1-1; D remains ambiguous. The V and J ends lost 5 bases and 3 bases respectively, with 10 bases between them. The CDR3 spans 13 residues. In germline, CDR1 is SGHTA, CDR2 FQGTGA. The CDR3 region is CASSDLRHTEAFF. CDR3 nucleotides: TGTGCCAGCAGCGACCTCCGGCACACTGAAGCTTTCTTT.

The genes are TRBV9 and TRBJ2-1; 10 nucleotides agree with TRBD2. With 0 bases clipped from V and 9 bases from J, the junction kept 15 bases outside the gene matches. This CDR3 is 18 amino acids long. The V gene's germline CDR1 is SGDLS and CDR2 YYNGEE. CDR3 region: CASSVGVAGGHSNSEQFF. The CDR3 DNA reads TGTGCCAGCAGCGTAGGAGTAGCGGGGGGCCACTCCAACAGTGAGCAGTTCTTC.

The DNA of the CDR3 is TGTGCCAGCAGCGGAGGGGTTGCTAATGAAAAACTGTTTTTT. Translated, it gives CASSGGVANEKLFF. The chain links TRBV6-1 to TRBJ1-4, with a tentative D call TRBD1 (5 bases). Trimming cost V 6 bases and J 3 bases, with 11 bases left between them. The CDR3 length is 14 residues. Germline V lookup: CDR1 MNHNS, CDR2 SASEGT.

This chain uses TRBV28 with TRBJ1-3; D gene unclear. Deletions cut 7 bases from V and 0 bases from J, with 13 bases between. Germline assignment: CDR1 MDHEN and CDR2 SYDVKM. This CDR3 region has 15 residues. CDR3 region: CASNSWFSSGNTIYF. CDR3 in DNA: TGTGCCAGCAACTCGTGGTTCAGCTCTGGAAACACCATATATTTT.

V gene TRBV11-1 combines with J gene TRBJ2-5, with D perhaps matching TRBD1 or TRBD2 (5 bases each). Germline CDR1 SGHAT, CDR2 FQDESV (reference sequence). Trimming shortened V by 1 base and J by 5 bases, and 26 bases separated the two germline ends. This CDR3 comprises 19 residues. CDR3 residues: CASSLDGEGTGLFWETQYF. CDR3 bases: TGTGCCAGCAGCTTAGATGGTGAGGGGACGGGCCTTTTTTGGGAGACCCAGTACTTC. Together with reference TRBV11-1 and TRBJ2-5, the CDR3 gives the full variable domain: EAEVAQSPRYKITEKSQAVAFWCDPISGHATLYWYRQILGQGPELLVQFQDESVVDDSQLPKDRFSAERLKGVDSTLKIQPAELGDSAMYLCASSLDGEGTGLFWETQYFGPGTRLLVL.

As regards this clone: Additional DNA sequences in this sample encode the identical CDR3. The rearrangement links TRBV27 to TRBJ1-5; the D is unclear. CDR3 length equals 12 residues. The V gene's germline CDR1 is MNHEY and CDR2 SMNVEV (reference sequence). V gave up 6 bases and J gave up 4 bases, with 7 bases separating them. The CDR3 region is CASSSGNQPQHF. The CDR3 nucleotides read TGTGCCAGCAGCTCCGGGAATCAGCCCCAGCATTTT.

Note on this clone: Distinct nucleotide sequences in the sample also encode this CDR3. The chain carries TRBV5-1 and TRBJ2-5, with 10 bases matching TRBD1. The ends lost 4 bases at V and 3 bases at J; junction bases unmatched: 3. The germline V gene encodes CDR1 SGHRS and CDR2 YFSETQ. The CDR3 contains 14 residues. The CDR3 sequence is CASSLGQGEETQYF. As DNA, the CDR3 is TGCGCCAGCAGCCTAGGACAGGGGGAAGAGACCCAGTACTTC.